This T cell receptor (beta chain) was found in a study of T cells of healthy individuals. The CDR3 consists of 13 residues. The junction had 9 bases not matched to a gene; V was cut back by 7 bases and J by 3 bases. CDR1 SQVTM and CDR2 ANQGSEA come from the germline V gene. TCRdb itself ran the 5' RACE reads through MiXCR, one entry per CDR3 protein. The repertoire has about 41,000 distinct CDR3 sequences, about 4.2% of them found once; the top ten carry 9% to 10%. This clonotype has ten or more counts. The sequence was collected from a human donor in good health. The rearrangement uses TRBV29-1 and TRBJ2-7, with TRBD1 identical over 7 bases. CDR3 sequence reads: CSGRDSAGYEQYF. In DNA form, the CDR3 reads TGCAGCGGAAGGGACAGTGCCGGCTACGAGCAGTACTTC.